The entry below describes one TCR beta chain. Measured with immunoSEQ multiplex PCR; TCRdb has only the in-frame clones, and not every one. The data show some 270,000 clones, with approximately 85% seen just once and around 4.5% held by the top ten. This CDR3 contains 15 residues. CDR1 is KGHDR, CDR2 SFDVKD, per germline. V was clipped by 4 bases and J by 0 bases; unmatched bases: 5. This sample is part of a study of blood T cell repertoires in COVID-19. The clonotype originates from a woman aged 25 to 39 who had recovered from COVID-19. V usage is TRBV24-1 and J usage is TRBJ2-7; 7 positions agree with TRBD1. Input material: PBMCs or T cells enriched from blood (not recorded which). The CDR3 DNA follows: TGTGCCACCAGTGACCGGGACAGCAGCTCCTACGAGCAGTACTTC. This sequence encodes CATSDRDSSSYEQYF.